Shown below are 29 T cell receptor beta chains from a single sample sequenced in a study of blood T cell repertoires in COVID-19. TCRdb's table, derived via immunoSEQ multiplex PCR, lists solely in-frame clones and lacks some. In the table there are roughly 150,000 clones, about 79% of which are singletons. Sequencing was done on a sample of peripheral blood. These receptors all stem from a woman in her forties or fifties in a cohort sampled during active or convalescent COVID-19.

This clone was recorded a few times. The rearrangement joins TRBV9 to TRBJ2-7, with 10 positions matching TRBD1. Trimming removed 4 bases from V and 7 bases from J; junction bases left unmatched: 11. The V gene's germline CDR1 is SGDLS and CDR2 YYNGEE. The CDR3 length is 15 residues. CDR3 sequence (DNA): TGTGCCAGCAGCATCGCCGGGACAGGGGAAGGGGAGCAGTACTTC. Protein: CASSIAGTGEGEQYF.

The chain has TRBV19 and TRBJ1-5, with D possibly matching TRBD1 (6 bases). The germline V gene encodes CDR1 LNHDA and CDR2 SQIVND (reference sequence). CDR3 length: 14 amino acids. The V end was cut by 6 bases, the J end by 3 bases, with 12 bases between. As DNA, the CDR3 is TGTGCCAGTAGCCCCGACAGGAACAATCAGCCCCAGCATTTT. Its protein product is CASSPDRNNQPQHF.

The rearrangement links TRBV6-6 to TRBJ1-5, with D hard to call. Germline CDR1 is MNHNY and CDR2 is SVGAGI (reference sequence). The length of the CDR3 is 13 residues. V was shortened by 6 bases and J by 7 bases, with 13 bases between the two germline ends. The CDR3 loop is CASRPPGGQPQHF. The CDR3 DNA follows: TGTGCCAGCAGGCCCCCGGGAGGACAGCCCCAGCATTTT.

V usage is TRBV19 and J usage is TRBJ1-2; D is ambiguous. This CDR3 is built from 14 residues. Germline V gives CDR1 LNHDA, CDR2 SQIVND (reference sequence). V shed 1 base and J shed 8 bases, with 14 bases lying between them. CDR3: CASSIVGGFEGYTF. In DNA, the CDR3 is TGTGCCAGTAGTATAGTAGGAGGGTTTGAAGGCTACACCTTC.

Written as DNA, the CDR3 is TGTGCCAGCAGCCAAGCGGGGAGGCTCAGGGAGACCGGAAAACTGTTTTTT. This sequence encodes CASSQAGRLRETGKLFF. The gene calls are TRBV3-1 (or the pseudogene TRBV3-2) and TRBJ1-4; D is possibly TRBD1 (5 bases). This CDR3 contains 17 residues. Germline V gene sequence: CDR1 LGHDT, CDR2 YNNKEL (reference sequence). The V and J ends lost 1 base and 10 bases respectively, with 22 bases between them.

This clone was picked up one time. The genes are TRBV6-1 and TRBJ1-3; D possibly corresponds to TRBD1 (6 bases). Germline V gives CDR1 MNHNS, CDR2 SASEGT. V shed 6 bases and J shed 0 bases, with 15 bases lying between them. The CDR3 loop spans 16 amino acids. CDR3 in DNA: TGTGCCAGCAGCGAAACAGGGCGCCGCTCTGGAAACACCATATATTTT. Translated, it gives CASSETGRRSGNTIYF.

The chain carries TRBV18 and TRBJ2-3; 10 bases fit TRBD1. J was trimmed by 6 bases and V by 6 bases; bases with no gene match: 9. CDR1 is KGHSH and CDR2 is LQKENI in the germline V gene. This CDR3 spans 15 amino acids. The CDR3, as DNA: TGTGCCAGCTCGCTCCGACAGGGGGCACGGGATACGCAGTATTTT. Translating it yields CASSLRQGARDTQYF.

This rearrangement joins TRBV5-1 to TRBJ2-7, with TRBD1 identical over 11 bases. CDR1 is SGHRS and CDR2 is YFSETQ in the germline V gene. The CDR3 is 14 amino acids. Trimming removed 4 bases from V and 4 bases from J; junction bases left unmatched: 4. CDR3 nucleotides: TGCGCCAGCAGCGGGGACAGGGGGACGTACGAGCAGTACTTC. It yields the protein CASSGDRGTYEQYF.

The rearrangement joins TRBV4-1 to TRBJ2-3, with 10 positions matching TRBD2. This CDR3 has 15 residues. Germline V gene lookup returns CDR1 MGHRA and CDR2 YSYEKL. Trimming at V came to 4 bases and at J to 5 bases, leaving 6 bases not matched to a gene. The CDR3 DNA is TGCGCCAGCAGCCCGAGCGGGGGGGCAGGAGATACGCAGTATTTT. This sequence encodes CASSPSGGAGDTQYF.

This clone was seen a single time. This sample includes further DNA sequences coding for the same CDR3. V usage is TRBV18 and J usage is TRBJ1-5; a possible D gene is TRBD1 (5 bases). The CDR3 runs 14 residues. Germline V gene sequence: CDR1 KGHSH, CDR2 LQKENI. V was pared by 3 bases and J by 0 bases, with 6 bases between. The DNA of the CDR3 is TGTGCCAGCTCACCCAGGGATAGCAATCAGCCCCAGCATTTT. Its protein is CASSPRDSNQPQHF.

V usage is TRBV19 and J usage is TRBJ1-2; 7 bases are a match to TRBD1. V was pared by 3 bases and J by 8 bases, with 9 bases of the junction left unmatched. Germline CDR1 is LNHDA and CDR2 is SQIVND (reference sequence). This CDR3 spans 14 amino acids. For the CDR3, the DNA is TGTGCCAGTAGTATTGGACAGGACCACAGCGGCTACACCTTC. This gives the protein CASSIGQDHSGYTF.

The rearrangement joins TRBV5-1 to TRBJ2-1; 11 positions match TRBD1. The CDR3 contains 14 residues. The V gene end was trimmed by 3 bases and the J gene end by 8 bases; junction bases not matched to a gene: 4. Germline CDR1 reads SGHRS; CDR2 reads YFSETQ. CDR3 nucleotides: TGCGCCAGCAGCTCCCGGGACAGGGGGTATGAGCAGTTCTTC. Encoded protein: CASSSRDRGYEQFF.

The chain couples TRBV7-6 to TRBJ1-3; the D is unclear. The CDR3 totals 14 residues. Germline CDR1 and CDR2: SGHVS and FNYEAQ. V lost 5 bases, J lost 0 bases, and 8 bases lay in between. The CDR3 is CASSPLPSGNTIYF. The CDR3 DNA follows: TGTGCCAGCAGCCCTCTACCCTCTGGAAACACCATATATTTT.

V gene TRBV18 combines with J gene TRBJ1-4; tentative D call: TRBD1 (5 bases). Germline-derived CDR1 and CDR2 are KGHSH and LQKENI. Trimming removed 2 bases at V and 8 bases at J, with 21 bases between. This CDR3 comprises 17 residues. The CDR3 DNA sequence: TGTGCCAGCTCACCAGTCTCCGGAGCAGGGACTAGGGAAAAACTGTTTTTT. Its translation: CASSPVSGAGTREKLFF.

The J gene is TRBJ1-1, the V gene TRBV7-9; D is uncertain. Trimming took off 0 bases at V and 10 bases at J, with 15 bases between the two ends. Germline V gives CDR1 SEHNR, CDR2 FQNEAQ (reference sequence). This CDR3 has 14 residues. Here the CDR3 reads CASSLAVQRVGAFF. Here the CDR3 DNA reads TGTGCCAGCAGCTTAGCGGTTCAGCGGGTAGGAGCTTTCTTT.

The V call is TRBV10-3, the J call TRBJ1-2, with TRBD1 matching over 7 bases. There are 15 residues in the CDR3. Germline V gives CDR1 ENHRY, CDR2 SYGVKD. With V trimmed by 6 bases and J by 4 bases, 11 bases remained unmatched. The CDR3 region is CAIRATGDSGYGYTF. The CDR3 bases are TGTGCCATCAGGGCTACAGGGGACTCCGGCTATGGCTACACCTTC.

The table lists this clone with many counts. This chain uses TRBV6-6 with TRBJ2-7; 7 nucleotides agree with TRBD2. CDR1 MNHNY and CDR2 SVGAGI come from the germline V gene (reference sequence). CDR3 length: 13 residues. The ends lost 6 bases at V and 4 bases at J; junction bases unmatched: 6. This CDR3 is CASRPGLVYEQYF. CDR3 in DNA: TGTGCCAGCAGGCCAGGACTAGTTTACGAGCAGTACTTC.

The chain employs TRBV13 and TRBJ2-5; 8 bases fit TRBD1. With V trimmed by 6 bases and J by 2 bases, 5 bases remained unmatched. The V gene's germline CDR1 is PRHDT and CDR2 FYEKMQ (reference sequence). The CDR3 is 14 amino acids. The CDR3, as DNA: TGTGCCAGCAGTCCAGGGGGCGGGCAAGAGACCCAGTACTTC. Protein product: CASSPGGGQETQYF.

CDR3 in DNA: TGTGCCGGGGGACAGATGAACACTGAAGCTTTCTTT. Translated: CAGGQMNTEAFF. This chain links TRBV2 with TRBJ1-1, with 7 bases that match TRBD1. The germline CDR1 and CDR2 sequences are SNHLY and FYNNEI. The CDR3 extends over 12 amino acids. Trimming at V came to 11 bases and at J to 0 bases, leaving 3 bases not matched to a gene.

The chain recombines TRBV14 with TRBJ2-3; possibly TRBD1 for D (5 bases). This CDR3 comprises 13 residues. Trimming removed 4 bases from V and 4 bases from J, with 9 bases in between. Germline CDR1 SGHDN, CDR2 FVKESK. The CDR3 protein is CASSRTGADTQYF. The DNA for the CDR3 is TGTGCCAGCAGCCGAACAGGAGCAGATACGCAGTATTTT.

The sample holds many counts of this clone. The chain combines TRBV3-1 (or the pseudogene TRBV3-2) with TRBJ1-1; no clear D. Trimming left V 0 bases short and J 1 base short, with 9 bases between. The CDR3 runs to 15 residues. Germline CDR1 LGHDT, CDR2 YNNKEL (reference sequence). The CDR3 DNA sequence: TGTGCCAGCAGCCAAGAAGTCTTAGCGAACACTGAAGCTTTCTTT. This sequence encodes CASSQEVLANTEAFF.

The V and J genes are TRBV18 and TRBJ1-4; D ambiguous. Germline assignment: CDR1 KGHSH and CDR2 LQKENI. This CDR3 contains 15 residues. Trimming removed 0 bases from V and 5 bases from J, with 10 bases in between. The CDR3 DNA reads as TGTGCCAGCTCACCACCGTCCCCTGGCAATGAAAAACTGTTTTTT. It translates to CASSPPSPGNEKLFF.

J is TRBJ1-6 and V is TRBV10-3; TRBD1 matches 7 bases. With V trimmed by 8 bases and J by 7 bases, 14 bases remained unmatched. CDR1 ENHRY and CDR2 SYGVKD come from the germline V gene. This CDR3 comprises 16 residues. In DNA, the CDR3 is TGTGCCATCTCTCCTTTGCCGGGACAGCTGAATTCACCCCTCCACTTT. Amino acids: CAISPLPGQLNSPLHF.

This sequence joins TRBV5-1 and TRBJ1-2, with D unresolved. The CDR3 runs to 14 residues. V lost 0 bases and J lost 0, with 6 bases in between. The V gene's germline CDR1 is SGHRS and CDR2 YFSETQ. The CDR3 DNA sequence: TGCGCCAGCAGCTTGGTCCAGACTAACTATGGCTACACCTTC. Its protein product is CASSLVQTNYGYTF.

V gene TRBV11-2 combines with J gene TRBJ2-5; 11 positions agree with TRBD2. CDR1 and CDR2 (germline): SGHAT, FQNNGV. The J segment lost 4 bases and the V segment lost 6 bases, leaving 7 bases of the junction unmatched. The CDR3 length is 15 residues. CDR3: CASRIAGGRLETQYF. The CDR3 DNA sequence: TGTGCCAGCAGAATAGCGGGGGGGAGGTTAGAGACCCAGTACTTC. Supplemented by reference TRBV11-2 and TRBJ2-5, the full variable domain reads EAGVAQSPRYKIIEKRQSVAFWCNPISGHATLYWYQQILGQGPKLLIQFQNNGVVDDSQLPKDRFSAERLKGVDSTLKIQPAKLEDSAVYLCASRIAGGRLETQYFGPGTRLLVL.

This chain links TRBV6-5 with TRBJ2-7; 8 bases line up with TRBD1. V lost 7 bases and J lost 5; bases outside the gene matches: 7. Germline V gene data show CDR1 as MNHEY and CDR2 as SVGAGI. The CDR3 has 13 residues. The CDR3 sequence is CASIRTGMNEQYF. CDR3 nucleotides: TGTGCCAGCATTCGGACAGGGATGAACGAGCAGTACTTC.

The V gene is TRBV7-3, the J gene TRBJ1-1; the D gene is possibly TRBD1 (6 bases). The CDR3 is made up of 18 amino acids. Germline V CDR1 and CDR2: SGHTA, FQGTGA. V was cut by 1 base and J by 1 base, with 19 bases left in between. The CDR3 nucleotides are TGTGCCAGCAGCTTAAACGCACCAACAGGGCAGAGGAACACTGAAGCTTTCTTT. Its translation: CASSLNAPTGQRNTEAFF.

Only a few counts were recorded for this clone. The chain uses TRBV2 and TRBJ2-1; the match to TRBD1 covers 8 bases. V shed 6 bases and J 7 bases; nucleotides not matched to a gene: 11. This CDR3 spans 15 amino acids. The germline V gene encodes CDR1 SNHLY and CDR2 FYNNEI. The CDR3 region has the DNA TGTGCCAGCAGGACCCGACAGGGGTCCGTGAATGAGCAGTTCTTC. It specifies CASRTRQGSVNEQFF.

CDR3 loop: CASSLGGGSGGDTQYF. In DNA form, the CDR3 reads TGTGCCAGCAGCTTAGGCGGTGGTTCCGGGGGAGATACGCAGTATTTT. J is TRBJ2-3 and V is TRBV11-2; TRBD2 might be the D (6 bases). V dropped 1 base and J dropped 5 bases, with 16 bases sitting between them. Per germline, CDR1 SGHAT and CDR2 FQNNGV. The CDR3 extends over 16 amino acids.